This TCR beta chain was sequenced in a study of blood T cell repertoires in COVID-19. Looking at the study overall: Spain, Italy and the United States supplied samples that represented acute and convalescent COVID-19.

Germline CDR1 and CDR2: SQVTM and ANQGSEA. V lost 6 bases and J lost 8, with 22 bases in between. The CDR3 loop spans 14 amino acids. The repertoire was sequenced with immunoSEQ multiplex PCR; TCRdb's copy has only in-frame clones and lacks some. This table has approximately 150,000 clones, just under 90% appearing once. The chain combines TRBV29-1 with TRBJ1-2, with D possibly being TRBD1 (5 bases). Sequences were obtained from peripheral blood. The receptor was derived from a woman aged 50 to 65 with active or convalescent COVID-19. The CDR3 bases are TGCAGCGTCCCCTCCAGGGAATTGGGTGTGGGCTACACCTTC. It specifies CSVPSRELGVGYTF.